This T cell receptor (beta chain) was profiled in a study of cytomegalovirus exposure and HLA in healthy donors (dated by TCRdb to about 2017). Regarding the complete study: According to a later analysis, one platform produced both the roughly 130 validation repertoires and the 670 or so repertoires of the first cohort. The study was designed to test whether signatures of past pathogen exposure could be identified by cataloging public T cell receptors. In addition to the first cohort of 666 subjects, a separate validation cohort of some 120 different subjects was used. The study combined high-throughput TCR immunosequencing, statistical association of individual TCRs with disease status, and machine learning to predict cytomegalovirus infection status.

Separate from the approximately 690-subject first cohort, the validation cohort of 95 to 150 subjects was the group to which the donors belonged. Relative to germline, V is missing 2 bases and J is missing 7 bases, with 10 bases of the junction outside any gene match. The CDR3 runs 15 residues from the cysteine to the phenylalanine. This entry keeps only the CDR3 DNA: 45 bases, framed from base 1. Per the germline V gene (reference sequence), MNHEY is the CDR1 and SMNVEV is the CDR2. Concerning this clone itself: Its antigen is still unknown. Base qualities are missing; no much larger clone stands one base away.

Overall study results and their limits: A later analysis had no HLA typing for the validation cohort, so co-occurrence there was scored across all 130 or so repertoires. Most TCR sequences were seen in very few donors, while some public TCRs were found in many individuals. Subsequent analysis determined that TCRs grouped into clusters in the first cohort also showed a tendency toward co-occurrence across the 90 to 150 validation repertoires, and approximately 93% of cluster scores exceeded 0. According to the authors, the approach could potentially be generalized to other disease states and immunological phenotypes. In the study, about 150 TCR beta chains were listed as associated with cytomegalovirus. The classifier was reported to diagnose cytomegalovirus status with high specificity and sensitivity in both the original cohort and the validation cohort. In vitro tests confirmed that a few of the cytomegalovirus-associated TCR beta chains recognize cytomegalovirus antigens.

Receptor amplification or capture employed the immunoSEQ multiplex PCR assay. The source study handled its data this way. A statistical classification framework was built for diagnosing cytomegalovirus status from the catalog of TCR beta chain sequences. TCRdb limited this immuneACCESS table to in-frame rearrangements with V and J called. A share of clones is missing; checked studies link under half to unresolved V genes, and the rest is unexplained. The DNA was the basis for D and trimming; V, J and clone size are from that table. The sample data list 99,000 or so clones, and around 86% of these were observed just once. Over 3% of the sample rests with the top ten.

The sequence was collected from a woman younger than 35 in good health and CMV-seropositive. Specimen: PBMCs. The rearranged segments are TRBV27 and TRBJ2-7, and 8 junction bases match TRBD1. The sequence in DNA is TGTGCCAGCAGTTTAAAGGCCAGGGGGCATGGAGAGCAGTACTTC. It specifies CASSLKARGHGEQYF.